The clone carrying this TCR beta chain was seen at least ten times. MiXCR reprocessed the PCR reads for TCRdb. The table lists approximately 16,000 clones, approximately 32% of them singletons. The V and J ends lost 1 base and 1 base respectively, with 8 bases between them. Germline V CDR1 and CDR2: SGHRS, YFSETQ. This CDR3 has 15 amino acids. Not a single patient had been given any form of treatment at any point before undergoing thyroid surgery. This record comes from a study of metastatic and nonmetastatic thyroid tumors. The sequenced sample consisted of tumor tissue. The clonotype was recovered from a male donor with papillary thyroid cancer or a benign thyroid nodule (not recorded which). Some clones in this sample may be carry-over from other donors' samples. The gene calls are TRBV5-1 and TRBJ2-2; D remains unclear. Here the CDR3 reads CASSLSSRNTGELFF. The CDR3 nucleotides read TGCGCCAGCAGCTTGTCCTCCCGGAACACCGGGGAGCTGTTTTTT.